The rows below give T cell receptor beta chains drawn from one sample of a study of blood T cell repertoires in COVID-19. Sequenced by immunoSEQ multiplex PCR; TCRdb stores in-frame clones only, minus some. Of about 97,000 clones detected, around nine tenths appear once; the ten largest clones hold 3%. The specimen sequenced was peripheral blood. These receptors were taken from a man in his fifties with active or convalescent COVID-19. The CDR3 runs from the conserved cysteine through the conserved F or W. The order of the fields is D gene, V gene, clone size, J gene, CDR3 DNA, CDR3 protein. D genes are given only for firm matches. The listing skips clone size in some rows; elsewhere it reads once, few, many or a size class.

d_gene: NA; v_gene: TRBV6-2/TRBV6-3; abundance: NA; j_gene: TRBJ1-1; CDR3nt: TGTGCCAGCAGTTACTGGGCCAACACTGAAGCTTTCTTT; CDR3aa: CASSYWANTEAFF
d_gene: NA; v_gene: TRBV24-1; abundance: once; j_gene: TRBJ2-5; CDR3nt: TGTGCCACCAGTATAGGGGCCCAAGAGACCCAGTACTTC; CDR3aa: CATSIGAQETQYF
d_gene: TRBD2; v_gene: TRBV10-1; abundance: NA; j_gene: TRBJ2-1; CDR3nt: TGCGCCAGCAGTGAGAATCCGGGGGGAACTAACAATGAGCAGTTCTTC; CDR3aa: CASSENPGGTNNEQFF
d_gene: NA; v_gene: TRBV5-1; abundance: medium-sized; j_gene: TRBJ1-1; CDR3nt: TGCGCCAGCAGCTTGGACGAGAACTACAAAGCTTTCTTT; CDR3aa: CASSLDENYKAFF
d_gene: NA; v_gene: TRBV3-1/TRBV3-2; abundance: NA; j_gene: TRBJ1-4; CDR3nt: TGTGCCAGCAGCCAAGAGGAAGGGGTCGGGCAACTGTTTTTT; CDR3aa: CASSQEEGVGQLFF
d_gene: TRBD2; v_gene: TRBV24-1; abundance: NA; j_gene: TRBJ2-3; CDR3nt: TGTGCCACTTCGGGAGGTTTGGGCACAGATACGCAGTATTTT; CDR3aa: CATSGGLGTDTQYF
d_gene: NA; v_gene: TRBV9; abundance: NA; j_gene: TRBJ2-3; CDR3nt: TGTGCCAGCACCTTAAGCACAGCTAGCACAGATACGCAGTATTTT; CDR3aa: CASTLSTASTDTQYF
d_gene: TRBD2; v_gene: TRBV19; abundance: NA; j_gene: TRBJ2-3; CDR3nt: TGTGCCAGTAGTATAGGCCTCGGACTAGCGGGCCGCACAGATACGCAGTATTTT; CDR3aa: CASSIGLGLAGRTDTQYF
d_gene: TRBD2; v_gene: TRBV2; abundance: NA; j_gene: TRBJ2-1; CDR3nt: TGTGCCAGCAGTGATGCCGGACTAGCGGGGGGGTGGCAAAGTAATGAGCAGTTCTTC; CDR3aa: CASSDAGLAGGWQSNEQFF
d_gene: NA; v_gene: TRBV2; abundance: NA; j_gene: TRBJ1-2; CDR3nt: TGTGCCAGCAGTGAAACGTCAGGGGCATATGGCTACACCTTC; CDR3aa: CASSETSGAYGYTF
d_gene: TRBD1; v_gene: TRBV6-5; abundance: NA; j_gene: TRBJ1-3; CDR3nt: TGTGCCAGCAGTTACGGGCTAGGGGGCAATGGAAACACCATATATTTT; CDR3aa: CASSYGLGGNGNTIYF
d_gene: TRBD1; v_gene: TRBV19; abundance: NA; j_gene: TRBJ2-2; CDR3nt: TGTGCCAGTAGTCACGGGACAGGGGTACGAAGTAATCCGAACACCGGGGAGCTGTTTTTT; CDR3aa: CASSHGTGVRSNPNTGELFF
d_gene: TRBD2; v_gene: TRBV3-1/TRBV3-2; abundance: NA; j_gene: TRBJ2-3; CDR3nt: TGTGCCAGCAGCCAGGGGGTAGCGGGGGTCACAGATACGCAGTATTTT; CDR3aa: CASSQGVAGVTDTQYF
d_gene: TRBD1; v_gene: TRBV4-3; abundance: NA; j_gene: TRBJ1-5; CDR3nt: TGCGCCAGCAGCCAAGATGACAGGGAACGTCAGCCCCAGCATTTT; CDR3aa: CASSQDDRERQPQHF
d_gene: NA; v_gene: TRBV4-1; abundance: NA; j_gene: TRBJ1-5; CDR3nt: TGCGCCAGCAGCCCCGTGGAGGGTAGCAATCAGCCCCAGCATTTT; CDR3aa: CASSPVEGSNQPQHF
d_gene: TRBD1; v_gene: TRBV5-6; abundance: NA; j_gene: TRBJ1-5; CDR3nt: TGTGCCAGCAGCCCCGGGACAGAGGGGCATCAGCCCCAGCATTTT; CDR3aa: CASSPGTEGHQPQHF
d_gene: TRBD1; v_gene: TRBV4-1; abundance: NA; j_gene: TRBJ2-6; CDR3nt: TGCGCCAGCAGCCCCCTCTGGGGGGGACAGGGGGCTGCAGGGGCCAACGTCCTGACTTTC; CDR3aa: CASSPLWGGQGAAGANVLTF
d_gene: NA; v_gene: TRBV30; abundance: NA; j_gene: TRBJ2-4; CDR3nt: TGTGCCTGGAGTGTATGGGCTCAGGGAGCCAAAAACATTCAGTACTTC; CDR3aa: CAWSVWAQGAKNIQYF
d_gene: NA; v_gene: TRBV6-5; abundance: NA; j_gene: TRBJ1-1; CDR3nt: TGTGCCAGCAGTTACAATGGAGGGTCCACTGAAGCTTTCTTT; CDR3aa: CASSYNGGSTEAFF
d_gene: NA; v_gene: TRBV4-3; abundance: NA; j_gene: TRBJ1-2; CDR3nt: TGCGCCAGCAGCCGCCGCTGGGCAGAAGCATCCTATGGCTACACCTTC; CDR3aa: CASSRRWAEASYGYTF
d_gene: NA; v_gene: TRBV9; abundance: NA; j_gene: TRBJ2-2; CDR3nt: TGTGCCAGCAGCGTGGGTGGGACACTGGATATGGCCGGGGAGCTGTTTTTT; CDR3aa: CASSVGGTLDMAGELFF
d_gene: NA; v_gene: TRBV19; abundance: NA; j_gene: TRBJ1-2; CDR3nt: TGTGCCACCCAACAGGGTAGCTATGGCTACACCTTC; CDR3aa: CATQQGSYGYTF
d_gene: TRBD1; v_gene: TRBV7-2; abundance: NA; j_gene: TRBJ1-1; CDR3nt: TGTGCCAGCAGCTTAGGGGGACAGCTCTTAACCTTGGGCACTGAAGCTTTCTTT; CDR3aa: CASSLGGQLLTLGTEAFF
d_gene: TRBD2; v_gene: TRBV6-5; abundance: NA; j_gene: TRBJ2-3; CDR3nt: TGTGCCAGCAGTTATGGCGGGGGTGGAGATACGCAGTATTTT; CDR3aa: CASSYGGGGDTQYF
d_gene: NA; v_gene: TRBV6-5; abundance: NA; j_gene: TRBJ1-5; CDR3nt: TGTGCCAGCAGGACAGGAAGGGGGAGACAGCCCCAGCATTTT; CDR3aa: CASRTGRGRQPQHF
d_gene: NA; v_gene: TRBV10-3; abundance: NA; j_gene: TRBJ2-5; CDR3nt: TGTGCCATCAGTGAGTCGACTTGGGAAGAGACCCAGTACTTC; CDR3aa: CAISESTWEETQYF
d_gene: NA; v_gene: TRBV29-1; abundance: NA; j_gene: TRBJ2-3; CDR3nt: TGCAGCGTTGAAGGGGGCCGCACAGATACGCAGTATTTT; CDR3aa: CSVEGGRTDTQYF
d_gene: NA; v_gene: TRBV4-1; abundance: NA; j_gene: TRBJ1-5; CDR3nt: TGCGCCAGCAGCCAAGACCAGGGAAGCAATCAGCCCCAGCATTTT; CDR3aa: CASSQDQGSNQPQHF
d_gene: TRBD2; v_gene: TRBV19; abundance: NA; j_gene: TRBJ2-1; CDR3nt: TGTGCCAGTAGCCGGGGGGGCAAAGAGCAGTTCTTC; CDR3aa: CASSRGGKEQFF
d_gene: NA; v_gene: TRBV3-1/TRBV3-2; abundance: once; j_gene: TRBJ1-1; CDR3nt: TGTGCCAGCAGCCAAGGGGGGCACAACACTGAAGCTTTCTTT; CDR3aa: CASSQGGHNTEAFF
d_gene: NA; v_gene: TRBV30; abundance: NA; j_gene: TRBJ1-6; CDR3nt: TGTGCCTGGAGGTCGGTAGGGAGCAATTCACCCCTCCACTTT; CDR3aa: CAWRSVGSNSPLHF
d_gene: NA; v_gene: TRBV24-1; abundance: NA; j_gene: TRBJ2-3; CDR3nt: TGTGCCACCAGGGCAGGCTCTTCTGGCACAGATACGCAGTATTTT; CDR3aa: CATRAGSSGTDTQYF
d_gene: TRBD2; v_gene: TRBV24-1; abundance: NA; j_gene: TRBJ2-5; CDR3nt: TGTGCCACCGGGACTAGCGGGGGTCAGACCCAGTACTTC; CDR3aa: CATGTSGGQTQYF
d_gene: TRBD2; v_gene: TRBV7-2; abundance: NA; j_gene: TRBJ2-5; CDR3nt: TGTGCCAGCAGCTTAGCCCTGGCTAGCGGGGGGGCCTGGGAGACCCAGTACTTC; CDR3aa: CASSLALASGGAWETQYF
d_gene: TRBD1; v_gene: TRBV28; abundance: NA; j_gene: TRBJ1-6; CDR3nt: TGTGCCAGCACGAAACTTGTGTACGGACAGGGGGCAAGTCTTTCACCCCTCCACTTT; CDR3aa: CASTKLVYGQGASLSPLHF
d_gene: NA; v_gene: TRBV3-1/TRBV3-2; abundance: NA; j_gene: TRBJ2-1; CDR3nt: TGTGCCAGCAGCCAAGACTTCATCGAGCGGTTTTTCTACAATGAGCAGTTCTTC; CDR3aa: CASSQDFIERFFYNEQFF
d_gene: NA; v_gene: TRBV9; abundance: NA; j_gene: TRBJ2-3; CDR3nt: TGTGCCAGCAGCGTAGCGGTTAGCACAGATACGCAGTATTTT; CDR3aa: CASSVAVSTDTQYF
d_gene: NA; v_gene: TRBV5-6; abundance: NA; j_gene: TRBJ2-1; CDR3nt: TGTGCCAGCAGCTTAGGGAGCGAGCAGTTCTTC; CDR3aa: CASSLGSEQFF
d_gene: NA; v_gene: TRBV11-2; abundance: once; j_gene: TRBJ2-5; CDR3nt: TGTGCCAGCAGCTCATCCAGGACAGTAGGGACCCAGTACTTC; CDR3aa: CASSSSRTVGTQYF
d_gene: TRBD2; v_gene: TRBV7-2; abundance: NA; j_gene: TRBJ2-5; CDR3nt: TGTGCCAGCAGCCCAAGGGAGGGTTGGGAGACCCAGTACTTC; CDR3aa: CASSPREGWETQYF
d_gene: NA; v_gene: TRBV6-1; abundance: NA; j_gene: TRBJ2-2; CDR3nt: TGTGCCAGCAGTGAAATCTTGAACACCGGGGAGCTGTTTTTT; CDR3aa: CASSEILNTGELFF
d_gene: NA; v_gene: TRBV19; abundance: NA; j_gene: TRBJ1-6; CDR3nt: TGTGCCAGTAGATCCGGTAGGGAGTATTCACCCCTCCACTTT; CDR3aa: CASRSGREYSPLHF
d_gene: NA; v_gene: TRBV15; abundance: NA; j_gene: TRBJ1-4; CDR3nt: TGTGCCACCAGCAGAGCCCTAATGGGGGGGGACGAAAAACTGTTTTTT; CDR3aa: CATSRALMGGDEKLFF
d_gene: NA; v_gene: TRBV3-1/TRBV3-2; abundance: NA; j_gene: TRBJ2-5; CDR3nt: TGTGCCAGCAGCCCTCCCGCGGCGGCCTACCAAGAGACCCAGTACTTC; CDR3aa: CASSPPAAAYQETQYF
d_gene: NA; v_gene: TRBV6-9; abundance: NA; j_gene: TRBJ2-2; CDR3nt: TGTGCCAGCAGTTACCCCGGGGGATTGTTTTTT; CDR3aa: CASSYPGGLFF
d_gene: TRBD2; v_gene: TRBV7-8; abundance: NA; j_gene: TRBJ2-1; CDR3nt: TGTGCCAGCAGCTTCGGACTAGCGAGGCGGAGCTCCTACAATGAGCAGTTCTTC; CDR3aa: CASSFGLARRSSYNEQFF
d_gene: TRBD2; v_gene: TRBV5-1; abundance: NA; j_gene: TRBJ2-5; CDR3nt: TGCGCCAGCAGCTTGGACCCTACGGGGGGGAACCAAGAGACCCAGTACTTC; CDR3aa: CASSLDPTGGNQETQYF
d_gene: NA; v_gene: TRBV7-9; abundance: NA; j_gene: TRBJ2-7; CDR3nt: TGTGCCAGCAGCTTGGAGGGGGCGGGTGAGCAGTACTTC; CDR3aa: CASSLEGAGEQYF
d_gene: NA; v_gene: TRBV7-2; abundance: NA; j_gene: TRBJ2-5; CDR3nt: TGTGCCAGCAGCTTAGGAGGCAGCCACCAAGAGACCCAGTACTTC; CDR3aa: CASSLGGSHQETQYF
d_gene: NA; v_gene: TRBV28; abundance: NA; j_gene: TRBJ1-2; CDR3nt: TGTGCCAGCAGCCTAGGCGCGGGTCAGAAATATGGCTACACCTTC; CDR3aa: CASSLGAGQKYGYTF
d_gene: NA; v_gene: TRBV19; abundance: few; j_gene: TRBJ1-1; CDR3nt: TGTGCCAGTAGTCCAGGACAGTTGAACACTGAAGCTTTCTTT; CDR3aa: CASSPGQLNTEAFF
d_gene: TRBD2; v_gene: TRBV28; abundance: NA; j_gene: TRBJ2-3; CDR3nt: TGTGCCAGCAGTCCCGGTGGACTAGCGGGGGGATATACGCAGTATTTT; CDR3aa: CASSPGGLAGGYTQYF
d_gene: TRBD1; v_gene: TRBV5-4; abundance: NA; j_gene: TRBJ2-3; CDR3nt: TGTGCCAGCAGCTTGACCAGGGGGCTAGGAGATACGCAGTATTTT; CDR3aa: CASSLTRGLGDTQYF
d_gene: TRBD1; v_gene: TRBV3-1/TRBV3-2; abundance: NA; j_gene: TRBJ1-2; CDR3nt: TGTGCCAGCAGCACTGGGACAGGGGATGGCTACACCTTC; CDR3aa: CASSTGTGDGYTF
d_gene: TRBD1; v_gene: TRBV11-2; abundance: once; j_gene: TRBJ1-6; CDR3nt: TGTGCCAGCAGCTTTGGACAGGCGAATTCACCCCTCCACTTT; CDR3aa: CASSFGQANSPLHF
d_gene: TRBD1; v_gene: TRBV19; abundance: NA; j_gene: TRBJ1-2; CDR3nt: TGTGCCAGTTGGGACAGGGTCGATGGAGGCTACACCTTC; CDR3aa: CASWDRVDGGYTF
d_gene: NA; v_gene: TRBV28; abundance: NA; j_gene: TRBJ1-1; CDR3nt: TGTGCCAGCAGTTTAATAAAAGGAACAGGGCTGAACACTGAAGCTTTCTTT; CDR3aa: CASSLIKGTGLNTEAFF
d_gene: NA; v_gene: TRBV19; abundance: NA; j_gene: TRBJ1-1; CDR3nt: TGTGCCAGTAGGTTTGGTCGGGGCACTGAAGCTTTCTTT; CDR3aa: CASRFGRGTEAFF
d_gene: NA; v_gene: TRBV30; abundance: NA; j_gene: TRBJ1-1; CDR3nt: TGTGCCTGGAGGGTAGCGGGGAACACTGAAGCTTTCTTT; CDR3aa: CAWRVAGNTEAFF
d_gene: TRBD2; v_gene: TRBV10-1; abundance: NA; j_gene: TRBJ2-3; CDR3nt: TGCGCCAGCAGTGGCGGGGGGCCCTCTAGCACAGATACGCAGTATTTT; CDR3aa: CASSGGGPSSTDTQYF